The clone carrying this T cell receptor (beta chain) was detected once. These data are taken from a study of blood T cell repertoires in COVID-19. Study information: Samples came from the United States, Italy and Spain, spanning acute and convalescent COVID-19.

With V trimmed by 0 bases and J by 7 bases, 12 bases remained unmatched. Germline-derived CDR1 and CDR2 are PRHDT and FYEKMQ (reference sequence). This CDR3 spans 17 amino acids. The table came from immunoSEQ multiplex PCR; TCRdb's copy has only in-frame clones and leaves some out. In the table there are a few hundred thousand clones, about four fifths of which are singletons. The clonotype comes from an elderly man with acute or convalescent COVID-19. The sample taken for sequencing was peripheral blood. The chain uses TRBV13 and TRBJ2-1; 7 bases align to TRBD2. The CDR3 is CASSLGVAAGRLNEQFF. The CDR3, as DNA: TGTGCCAGCAGCTTAGGCGTAGCAGCGGGAAGGCTGAATGAGCAGTTCTTC.